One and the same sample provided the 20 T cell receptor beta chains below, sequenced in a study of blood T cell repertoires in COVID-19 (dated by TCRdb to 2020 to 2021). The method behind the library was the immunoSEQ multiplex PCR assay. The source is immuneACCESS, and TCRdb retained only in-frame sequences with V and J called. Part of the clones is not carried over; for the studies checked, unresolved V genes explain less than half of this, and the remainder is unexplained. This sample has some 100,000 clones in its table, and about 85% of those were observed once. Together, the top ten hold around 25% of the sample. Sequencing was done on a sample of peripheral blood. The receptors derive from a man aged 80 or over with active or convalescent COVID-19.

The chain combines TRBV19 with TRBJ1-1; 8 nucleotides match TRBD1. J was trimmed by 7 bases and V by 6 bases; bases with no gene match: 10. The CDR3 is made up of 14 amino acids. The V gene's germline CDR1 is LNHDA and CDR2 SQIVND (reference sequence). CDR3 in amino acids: CASRNRQGFNEAFF. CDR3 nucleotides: TGTGCCAGTAGAAACCGACAGGGGTTTAATGAAGCTTTCTTT.

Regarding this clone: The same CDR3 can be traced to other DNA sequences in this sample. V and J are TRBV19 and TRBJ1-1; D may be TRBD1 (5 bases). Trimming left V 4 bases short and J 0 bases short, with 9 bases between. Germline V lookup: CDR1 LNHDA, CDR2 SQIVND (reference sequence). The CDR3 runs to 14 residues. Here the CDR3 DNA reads TGTGCCAGTAGTACCCCCAGGGTGAACACTGAAGCTTTCTTT. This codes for CASSTPRVNTEAFF.

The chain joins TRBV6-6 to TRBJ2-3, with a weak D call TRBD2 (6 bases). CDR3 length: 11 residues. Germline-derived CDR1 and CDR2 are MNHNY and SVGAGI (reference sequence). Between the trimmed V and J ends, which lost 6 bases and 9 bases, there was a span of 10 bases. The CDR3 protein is CASSLEGTQYF. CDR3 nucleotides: TGTGCCAGCAGCCTGGAGGGCACGCAGTATTTT.

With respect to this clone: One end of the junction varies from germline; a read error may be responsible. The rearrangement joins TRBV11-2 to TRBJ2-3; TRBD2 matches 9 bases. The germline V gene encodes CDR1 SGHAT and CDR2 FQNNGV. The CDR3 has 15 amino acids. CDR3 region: CASGFAGGYTDTQYF. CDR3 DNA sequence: TGTGCCAGCGGCTTCGCGGGGGGGTACACAGATACGCAGTATTTT.

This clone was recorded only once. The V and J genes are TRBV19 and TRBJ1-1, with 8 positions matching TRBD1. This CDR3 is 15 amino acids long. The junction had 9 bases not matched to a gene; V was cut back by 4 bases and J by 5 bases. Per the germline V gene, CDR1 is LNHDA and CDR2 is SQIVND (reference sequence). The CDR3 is CASSTTGQGNTEAFF. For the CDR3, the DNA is TGTGCCAGTAGTACCACCGGACAGGGAAATACTGAAGCTTTCTTT.

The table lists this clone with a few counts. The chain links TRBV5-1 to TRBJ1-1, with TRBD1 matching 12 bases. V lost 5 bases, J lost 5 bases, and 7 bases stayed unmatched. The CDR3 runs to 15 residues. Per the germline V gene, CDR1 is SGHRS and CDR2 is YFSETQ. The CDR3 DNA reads TGCGCCAGCAGTTCCGGGACAGGGGGCAGGACTGAAGCTTTCTTT. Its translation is CASSSGTGGRTEAFF.

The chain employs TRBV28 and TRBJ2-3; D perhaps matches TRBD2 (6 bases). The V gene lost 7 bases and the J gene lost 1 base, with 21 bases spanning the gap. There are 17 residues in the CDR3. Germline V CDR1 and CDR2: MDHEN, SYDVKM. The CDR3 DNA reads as TGTGCCAGCAAACAGATCGGGACTCCTCCGGGCACAGATACGCAGTATTTT. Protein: CASKQIGTPPGTDTQYF. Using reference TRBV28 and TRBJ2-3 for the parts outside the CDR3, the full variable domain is DVKVTQSSRYLVKRTGEKVFLECVQDMDHENMFWYRQDPGLGLRLIYFSYDVKMKEKGDIPEGYSVSREKKERFSLILESASTNQTSMYLCASKQIGTPPGTDTQYFGPGTRLTVL.

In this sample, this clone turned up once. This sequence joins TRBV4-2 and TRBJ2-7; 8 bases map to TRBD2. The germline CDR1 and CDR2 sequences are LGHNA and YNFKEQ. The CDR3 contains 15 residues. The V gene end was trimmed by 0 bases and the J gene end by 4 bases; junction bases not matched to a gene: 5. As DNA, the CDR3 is TGTGCCAGCAGCCAAGAATTAGCGGGGCCTTACGAGCAGTACTTC. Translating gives CASSQELAGPYEQYF.

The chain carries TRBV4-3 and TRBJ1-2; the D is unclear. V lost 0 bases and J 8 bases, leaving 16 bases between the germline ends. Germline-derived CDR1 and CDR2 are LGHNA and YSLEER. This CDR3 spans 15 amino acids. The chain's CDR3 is CASSQDTGSAFGYTF. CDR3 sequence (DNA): TGCGCCAGCAGCCAAGATACCGGCAGCGCCTTCGGCTACACCTTC.

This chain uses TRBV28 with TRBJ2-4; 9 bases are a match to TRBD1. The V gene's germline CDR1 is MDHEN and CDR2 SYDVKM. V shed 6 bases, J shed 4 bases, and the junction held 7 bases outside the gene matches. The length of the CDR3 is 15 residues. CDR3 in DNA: TGTGCCAGCAGCCGAGGGACAGGGTCTAAAAACATTCAGTACTTC. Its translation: CASSRGTGSKNIQYF.

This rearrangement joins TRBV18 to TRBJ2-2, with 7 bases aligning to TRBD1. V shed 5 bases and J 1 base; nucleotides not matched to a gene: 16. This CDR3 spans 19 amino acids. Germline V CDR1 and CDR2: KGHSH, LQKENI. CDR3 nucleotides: TGTGCCAGCTCATCGACGAGAATAGGGGGCCTAAAGAACACCGGGGAGCTGTTTTTT. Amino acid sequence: CASSSTRIGGLKNTGELFF.

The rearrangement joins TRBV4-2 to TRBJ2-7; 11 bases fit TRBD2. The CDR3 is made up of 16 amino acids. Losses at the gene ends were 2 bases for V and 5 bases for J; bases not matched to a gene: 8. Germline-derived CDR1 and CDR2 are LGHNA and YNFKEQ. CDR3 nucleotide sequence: TGTGCCAGCAGCCAATTTGAGACTAGCGGGGTAGACGAGCAGTACTTC. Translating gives CASSQFETSGVDEQYF.

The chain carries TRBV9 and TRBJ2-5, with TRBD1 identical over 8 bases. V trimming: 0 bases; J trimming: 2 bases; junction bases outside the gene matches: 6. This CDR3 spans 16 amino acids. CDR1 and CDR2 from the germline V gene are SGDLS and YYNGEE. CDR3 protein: CASSVGTGIRQETQYF. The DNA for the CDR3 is TGTGCCAGCAGCGTAGGGACAGGGATTAGGCAAGAGACCCAGTACTTC.

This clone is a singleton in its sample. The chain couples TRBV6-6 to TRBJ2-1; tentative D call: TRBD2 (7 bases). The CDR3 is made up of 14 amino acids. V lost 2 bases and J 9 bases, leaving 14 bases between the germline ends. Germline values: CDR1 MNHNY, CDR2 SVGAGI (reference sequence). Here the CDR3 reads CASSYGGGRSEQFF. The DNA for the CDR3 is TGTGCCAGCAGTTACGGGGGGGGCCGAAGTGAGCAGTTCTTC.

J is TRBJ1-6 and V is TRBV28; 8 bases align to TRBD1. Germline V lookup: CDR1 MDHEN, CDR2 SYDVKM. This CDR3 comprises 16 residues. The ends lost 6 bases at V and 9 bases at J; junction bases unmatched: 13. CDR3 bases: TGTGCCAGCAGCTTTTCAGAGGGGACAGGCAGTTCACCCCTCCACTTT. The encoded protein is CASSFSEGTGSSPLHF.

The CDR3 nucleotides are TGTGCCAGCAGGACCCAGGGGGCAGGAGATGGCTACACCTTC. Protein product: CASRTQGAGDGYTF. This rearrangement joins TRBV28 to TRBJ1-2; 8 bases align to TRBD1. Germline V gene data show CDR1 as MDHEN and CDR2 as SYDVKM. After removal of 6 bases from V and 6 bases from J, the junction contained 9 bases not matched to a gene. The CDR3 has 14 residues.

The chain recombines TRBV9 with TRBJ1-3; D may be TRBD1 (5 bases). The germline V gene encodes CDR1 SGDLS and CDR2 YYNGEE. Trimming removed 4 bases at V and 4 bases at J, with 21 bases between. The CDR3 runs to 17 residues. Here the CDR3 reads CASSPTARGREGNTIYF. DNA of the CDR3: TGTGCCAGCAGCCCAACTGCGAGAGGCAGGGAAGGAAACACCATATATTTT. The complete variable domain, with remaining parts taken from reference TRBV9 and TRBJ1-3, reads DSGVTQTPKHLITATGQRVTLRCSPRSGDLSVYWYQQSLDQGLQFLIQYYNGEERAKGNILERFSAQQFPDLHSELNLSSLELGDSALYFCASSPTARGREGNTIYFGEGSWLTVV.

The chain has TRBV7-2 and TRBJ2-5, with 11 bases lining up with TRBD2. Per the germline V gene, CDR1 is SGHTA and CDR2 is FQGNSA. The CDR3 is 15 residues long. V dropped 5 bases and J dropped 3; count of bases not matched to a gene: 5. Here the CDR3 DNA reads TGTGCCAGCAGCCGGGGGACTAGCGGAAAAGAGACCCAGTACTTC. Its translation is CASSRGTSGKETQYF.

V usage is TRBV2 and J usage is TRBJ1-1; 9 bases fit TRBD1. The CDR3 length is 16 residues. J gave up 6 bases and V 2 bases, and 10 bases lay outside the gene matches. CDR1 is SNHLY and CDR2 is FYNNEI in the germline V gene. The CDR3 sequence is CASSETGTGRSAEAFF. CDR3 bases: TGTGCCAGCAGTGAAACCGGGACAGGGAGGTCGGCTGAAGCTTTCTTT.

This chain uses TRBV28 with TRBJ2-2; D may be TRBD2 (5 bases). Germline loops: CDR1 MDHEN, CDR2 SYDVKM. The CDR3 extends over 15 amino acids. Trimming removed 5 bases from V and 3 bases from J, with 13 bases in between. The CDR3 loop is CASSPSLGDTGELFF. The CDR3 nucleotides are TGTGCCAGCAGTCCAAGCCTGGGAGACACCGGGGAGCTGTTTTTT. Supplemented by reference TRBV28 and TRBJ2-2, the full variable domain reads DVKVTQSSRYLVKRTGEKVFLECVQDMDHENMFWYRQDPGLGLRLIYFSYDVKMKEKGDIPEGYSVSREKKERFSLILESASTNQTSMYLCASSPSLGDTGELFFGEGSRLTVL.